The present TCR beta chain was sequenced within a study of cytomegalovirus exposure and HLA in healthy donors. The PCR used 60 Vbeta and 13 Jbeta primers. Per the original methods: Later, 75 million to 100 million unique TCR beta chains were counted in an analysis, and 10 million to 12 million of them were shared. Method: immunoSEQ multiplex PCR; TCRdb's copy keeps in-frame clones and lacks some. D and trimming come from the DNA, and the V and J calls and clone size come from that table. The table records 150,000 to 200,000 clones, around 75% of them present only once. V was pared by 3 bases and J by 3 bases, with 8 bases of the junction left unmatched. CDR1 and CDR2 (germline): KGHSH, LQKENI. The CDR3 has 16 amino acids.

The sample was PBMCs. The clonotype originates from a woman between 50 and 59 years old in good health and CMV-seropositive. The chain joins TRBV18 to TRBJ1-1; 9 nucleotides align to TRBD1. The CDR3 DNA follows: TGTGCCAGCTCACCCGAACAGGGGGCAGGTCACACTGAAGCTTTCTTT. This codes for CASSPEQGAGHTEAFF.